These 14 T cell receptor beta chains share one sample of origin, sequenced in a study of shared clonotypes between healthy human individuals. This table comes from immunoSEQ multiplex PCR, and its TCRdb copy is limited to in-frame clones, with some not included. The sample lists about 2 million clones, approximately 94% occurring once. The naive CD8 population came from CD45RO-negative cells selected for CCR7, without terminally differentiated effector memory CD45RA+ cells. Sequenced: naive CD8+ T cells sorted from blood. Source of these receptors: a man between 18 and 29 years old in good health.

The chain links TRBV7-2 to TRBJ2-7, with D perhaps matching TRBD2 (6 bases). Deletions cut 0 bases from V and 4 bases from J, with 22 bases between. Germline assignment: CDR1 SGHTA and CDR2 FQGNSA. The CDR3 is made up of 18 amino acids. The CDR3 DNA follows: TGTGCCAGCAGCTTAGCGCTTGGAGGGGTATATAATAGTTACGAGCAGTACTTC. Translated: CASSLALGGVYNSYEQYF.

This clone was picked up a small number of times. The V call is TRBV27, the J call TRBJ2-1, with D maybe TRBD2 (5 bases). With 0 bases removed from V and 4 bases from J, the gap between germline ends came to 10 bases. Germline CDR1 MNHEY, CDR2 SMNVEV (reference sequence). The CDR3 has 15 amino acids. In DNA form, the CDR3 reads TGTGCCAGCAGTTTATCGGCCCGGGGATACAATGAGCAGTTCTTC. This sequence encodes CASSLSARGYNEQFF.

The chain recombines TRBV7-2 with TRBJ1-1, with D uncertain. Germline V CDR1 and CDR2: SGHTA, FQGNSA. V lost 6 bases, J lost 4 bases, and 15 bases lay in between. This CDR3 comprises 14 residues. The CDR3 DNA reads TGTGCCAGCAGACATTCTGGCTTCCCCACTGAAGCTTTCTTT. Its translation: CASRHSGFPTEAFF.

The chain couples TRBV4-1 to TRBJ1-5; TRBD1 matches 7 bases. V gave up 4 bases and J gave up 4 bases; unmatched junction bases: 7. Germline CDR1 and CDR2: MGHRA and YSYEKL. The CDR3 is 15 residues long. As DNA, the CDR3 is TGCGCCAGCAGCCCCGCCGACAGGGATAATCAGCCCCAGCATTTT. The encoded protein is CASSPADRDNQPQHF.

Details on this clone: The same CDR3 is also encoded by other DNA sequences in this sample. This chain connects TRBV6-6 to TRBJ2-7; perhaps TRBD2 as D (5 bases). The germline V gene encodes CDR1 MNHNY and CDR2 SVGAGI (reference sequence). This CDR3 is built from 14 residues. The V end was cut by 2 bases, the J end by 0 bases, with 8 bases between. DNA of the CDR3: TGTGCCAGCAGTTACAGCGGCCGCTCCTACGAGCAGTACTTC. It encodes CASSYSGRSYEQYF.

V gene TRBV2 combines with J gene TRBJ2-1; 7 nucleotides match TRBD2. In germline, CDR1 is SNHLY, CDR2 FYNNEI. CDR3 length: 16 residues. After removal of 5 bases from V and 1 base from J, the junction contained 8 bases not matched to a gene. CDR3 DNA sequence: TGTGCCAGCAGTCAACCTAGCGGTATTTCCTACAATGAGCAGTTCTTC. It encodes CASSQPSGISYNEQFF.

Comment on this clone: The same CDR3 is also encoded by other DNA sequences in this sample. CDR3 nucleotide sequence: TGTGCCAGCAGCGCCACAGATACGCAGTATTTT. Translated: CASSATDTQYF. The chain couples TRBV27 to TRBJ2-3, with no clear D. Deletions cut 6 bases from V and 2 bases from J, with 3 bases between. The CDR3 loop spans 11 amino acids. The germline gives CDR1 MNHEY, CDR2 SMNVEV (reference sequence).

About this clone itself: Within the sample, other DNA sequences also encode this same CDR3. The CDR3 sequence is CASSFSGNEQFF. The CDR3 DNA sequence: TGTGCCAGCAGCTTCAGCGGGAACGAGCAGTTCTTC. V usage is TRBV27 and J usage is TRBJ2-1; 7 bases agree with TRBD2. The CDR3 length is 12 residues. Germline V gene lookup returns CDR1 MNHEY and CDR2 SMNVEV (reference sequence). V dropped 6 bases and J dropped 10; count of bases not matched to a gene: 6.

The rearrangement joins TRBV5-1 to TRBJ2-7; 9 bases match TRBD1. The CDR3 spans 15 residues. CDR1 is SGHRS, CDR2 YFSETQ, per germline. The trim removed 0 bases at V and 3 bases at J, leaving 4 bases unmatched. CDR3 nucleotide sequence: TGCGCCAGCAGCTTGGAAGGACAGGGGTTCTACGAGCAGTACTTC. Its protein is CASSLEGQGFYEQYF.

This chain uses TRBV5-6 with TRBJ2-1; 14 bases map to TRBD2. The V segment lost 4 bases and the J segment 9 bases; nucleotides outside the gene matches: 6. Germline CDR1 and CDR2: SGHDT and YYEEEE. The CDR3 has 15 residues. The CDR3 nucleotides read TGTGCCAGCAGCCTGGGACTAGCGGGAGCCAGTGAGCAGTTCTTC. Protein sequence: CASSLGLAGASEQFF. Full variable domain (missing parts from reference TRBV5-6 and TRBJ2-1): DAGVTQSPTHLIKTRGQQVTLRCSPKSGHDTVSWYQQALGQGPQFIFQYYEEEERQRGNFPDRFSGHQFPNYSSELNVNALLLGDSALYLCASSLGLAGASEQFFGPGTRLTVL.

This sequence joins TRBV7-9 and TRBJ1-1, with D tentatively TRBD1 (5 bases). V was pared by 8 bases and J by 8 bases, with 18 bases between. Germline CDR1 reads SEHNR; CDR2 reads FQNEAQ (reference sequence). The CDR3 covers 13 residues. The CDR3 coding sequence is TGTGCCAGCCGCATGGCTTCGGGGGAGGAAGCTTTCTTT. Translation: CASRMASGEEAFF.

A remark on this clone: This sample also contains other DNA sequences that code for the same CDR3. The J gene is TRBJ2-1, the V gene TRBV4-3; 10 bases are shared with TRBD2. Germline V lookup: CDR1 LGHNA, CDR2 YSLEER. This CDR3 comprises 16 residues. The trim removed 0 bases at V and 2 bases at J, leaving 1 base unmatched. Here the CDR3 reads CASSQDGTSAYNEQFF. The CDR3 DNA reads as TGCGCCAGCAGCCAAGACGGGACTAGCGCCTACAATGAGCAGTTCTTC.

This sequence joins TRBV2 and TRBJ2-1; the D gene could be TRBD1 or TRBD2 (5 bases each). CDR1 and CDR2 (germline): SNHLY, FYNNEI. CDR3 length: 13 residues. V lost 4 bases to trimming and J lost 5 bases, with 9 bases between them. CDR3 sequence reads: CASSGRDHNEQFF. The DNA for the CDR3 is TGTGCCAGCAGTGGACGGGACCACAATGAGCAGTTCTTC.

CDR3 DNA sequence: TGTGCCAGTGACCGCGGGCCTTATAGCAATCAGCCCCAGCATTTT. Translating gives CASDRGPYSNQPQHF. The chain combines TRBV19 with TRBJ1-5; D not certain. Deletions cut 8 bases from V and 0 bases from J, with 14 bases between. Per the germline V gene, CDR1 is LNHDA and CDR2 is SQIVND (reference sequence). This CDR3 is 15 amino acids long. The full variable domain, completed using reference TRBV19 and TRBJ1-5, is DGGITQSPKYLFRKEGQNVTLSCEQNLNHDAMYWYRQDPGQGLRLIYYSQIVNDFQKGDIAEGYSVSREKKESFPLTVTSAQKNPTAFYLCASDRGPYSNQPQHFGDGTRLSIL.